This T cell receptor beta chain was sequenced during a study of T cells after yellow fever vaccination. Looking at the study overall: Low-cell-number fractions underwent preparation using SMART-Seq v4 Ultra Low Input.

General study points: Repertoires obtained by FACS sorting could include abundant clonotypes that entered as contaminants from the bulk population. Subsequent booster samples again held most clones from primary vaccination (just under 98% CD4, about 90% CD8).

Germline V gives CDR1 DFQATT, CDR2 SNEGSKA (reference sequence). The V end was cut by 1 base, the J end by 6 bases, with 9 bases between. This CDR3 is 12 amino acids long. Many counts were recorded for this clonotype. Its target is not known. UMIs and a universal primer site were added when TCR cDNA was made by 5'RACE template switching. A single record per CDR3 protein comes from TCRdb applying MiXCR to the 5' RACE reads. The top ten hold 0.4% to 0.65% of the sample, which has roughly 260,000 distinct CDR3 sequences, over 10% seen once. This material consisted of CD4+ T cells sorted from PBMCs, taken 45 days after the yellow fever booster vaccination. V is TRBV20-1 and J is TRBJ2-5, with D perhaps matching TRBD2 (5 bases). This TCR derives from a man younger than 45 who received the YFV17D yellow fever vaccine. CDR3 nucleotides: TGCAGTGCTAGAGCAGGAGGACAGACCCAGTACTTC. Protein: CSARAGGQTQYF.